This T cell receptor (beta chain) was retrieved from a study of T-cell memory formation after mild COVID-19. The CDR3 runs to 16 residues. TCRdb re-called the 5' RACE reads with MiXCR, one entry per CDR3 protein. The table includes over 150,000 distinct CDR3 sequences, 10% to 15% detected once. The sequenced material came from PBMCs or a T cell subset sorted from them (not recorded which). This chain connects TRBV21-1 to TRBJ2-3; the table's TRBD2 call for D was not verified on the DNA. TRBV21-1 is reported as a pseudogene. The TCR originated in a man between 18 and 35 years old who had mild COVID-19 (a few samples of this study predate the infection). Cell type and time point are not known. The CDR3 sequence: CASSEGTSGVTDTQYF. CDR3 bases: TGTGCCAGCAGCGAGGGGACTAGCGGGGTCACAGATACGCAGTATTTT.